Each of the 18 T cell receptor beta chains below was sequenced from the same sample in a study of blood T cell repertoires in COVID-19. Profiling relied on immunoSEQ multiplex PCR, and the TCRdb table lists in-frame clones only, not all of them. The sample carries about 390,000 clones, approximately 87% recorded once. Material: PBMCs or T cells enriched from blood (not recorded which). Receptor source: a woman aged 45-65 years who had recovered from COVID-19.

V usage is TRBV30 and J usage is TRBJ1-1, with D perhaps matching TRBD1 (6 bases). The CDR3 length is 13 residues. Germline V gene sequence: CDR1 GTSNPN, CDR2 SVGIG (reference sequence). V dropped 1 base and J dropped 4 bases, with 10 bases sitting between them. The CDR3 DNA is TGTGCCTGGAGTGCAGGGGCGGGCACTGAAGCTTTCTTT. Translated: CAWSAGAGTEAFF. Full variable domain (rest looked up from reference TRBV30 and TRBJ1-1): SQTIHQWPATLVQPVGSPLSLECTVEGTSNPNLYWYRQAAGRGLQLLFYSVGIGQISSEVPQNLSASRPQDRQFILSSKKLLLSDSGFYLCAWSAGAGTEAFFGQGTRLTVV.

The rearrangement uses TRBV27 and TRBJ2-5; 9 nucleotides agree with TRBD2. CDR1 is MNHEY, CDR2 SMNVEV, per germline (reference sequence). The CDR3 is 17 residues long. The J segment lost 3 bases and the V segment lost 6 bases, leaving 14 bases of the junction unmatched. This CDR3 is CASRTLGGGGAEETQYF. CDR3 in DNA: TGTGCCAGCAGGACACTAGGGGGCGGGGGGGCCGAAGAGACCCAGTACTTC.

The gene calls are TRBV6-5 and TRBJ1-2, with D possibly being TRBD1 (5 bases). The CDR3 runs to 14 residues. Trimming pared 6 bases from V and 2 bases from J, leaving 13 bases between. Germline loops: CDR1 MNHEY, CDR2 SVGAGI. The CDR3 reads CASRGRDGNYGYTF. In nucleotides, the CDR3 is TGTGCCAGCAGGGGGAGGGACGGAAACTATGGCTACACCTTC.

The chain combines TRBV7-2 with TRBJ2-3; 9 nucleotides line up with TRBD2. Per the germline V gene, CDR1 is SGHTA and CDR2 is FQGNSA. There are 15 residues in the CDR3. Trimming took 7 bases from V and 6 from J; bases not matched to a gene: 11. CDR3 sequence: CASTLRASGADTQYF. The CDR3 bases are TGTGCCAGCACCCTGAGGGCTAGCGGGGCGGATACGCAGTATTTT.

CDR3 DNA sequence: TGTGCCAGCGCAAGCGGGGGGAGCACAGATACGCAGTATTTT. Translated, it gives CASASGGSTDTQYF. This chain uses TRBV9 with TRBJ2-3; TRBD2 matches at 9 bases. Per germline, CDR1 SGDLS and CDR2 YYNGEE. Unmatched junction bases numbered 3, after V lost 7 bases and J lost 0 bases. The CDR3 totals 14 residues.

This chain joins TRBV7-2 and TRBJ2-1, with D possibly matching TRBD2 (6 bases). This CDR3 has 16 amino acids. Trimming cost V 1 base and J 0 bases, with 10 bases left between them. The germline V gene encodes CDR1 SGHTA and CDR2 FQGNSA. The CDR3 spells CASSLVGGSSYNEQFF. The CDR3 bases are TGTGCCAGCAGCTTAGTTGGAGGGAGCTCCTACAATGAGCAGTTCTTC. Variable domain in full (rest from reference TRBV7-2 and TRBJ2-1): GAGVSQSPSNKVTEKGKDVELRCDPISGHTALYWYRQSLGQGLEFLIYFQGNSAPDKSGLPSDRFSAERTGGSVSTLTIQRTQQEDSAVYLCASSLVGGSSYNEQFFGPGTRLTVL.

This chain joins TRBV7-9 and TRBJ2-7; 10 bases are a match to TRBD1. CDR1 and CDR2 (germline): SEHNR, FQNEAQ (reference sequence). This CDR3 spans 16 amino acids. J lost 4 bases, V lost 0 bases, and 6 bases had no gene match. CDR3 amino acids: CASSLAGTGAGYEQYF. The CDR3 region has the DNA TGTGCCAGCAGCTTAGCGGGGACAGGGGCTGGTTACGAGCAGTACTTC.

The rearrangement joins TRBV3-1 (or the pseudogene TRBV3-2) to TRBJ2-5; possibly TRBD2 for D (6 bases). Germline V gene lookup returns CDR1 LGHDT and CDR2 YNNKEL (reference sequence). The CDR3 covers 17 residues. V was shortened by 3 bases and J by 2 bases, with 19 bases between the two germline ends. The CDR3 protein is CASSQRVGTSPQETQYF. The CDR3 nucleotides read TGTGCCAGCAGCCAGCGGGTCGGGACTTCCCCGCAAGAGACCCAGTACTTC.

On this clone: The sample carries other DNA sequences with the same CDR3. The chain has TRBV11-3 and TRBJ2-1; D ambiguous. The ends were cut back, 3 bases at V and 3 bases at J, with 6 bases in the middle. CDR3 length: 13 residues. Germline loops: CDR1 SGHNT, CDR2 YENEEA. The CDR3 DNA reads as TGTGCCAGCAGCTTGGGCAGCTACAATGAGCAGTTCTTC. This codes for CASSLGSYNEQFF. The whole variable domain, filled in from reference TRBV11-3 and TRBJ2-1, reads EAGVVQSPRYKIIEKKQPVAFWCNPISGHNTLYWYLQNLGQGPELLIRYENEEAVDDSQLPKDRFSAERLKGVDSTLKIQPAELGDSAVYLCASSLGSYNEQFFGPGTRLTVL.

CDR3 sequence (DNA): TGTGCCAGCAGCTCCCGGTCTCAGGGGGATACGCAGTATTTT. It specifies CASSSRSQGDTQYF. The rearrangement links TRBV11-2 to TRBJ2-3; tentatively, D is TRBD1 (6 bases). The V gene's germline CDR1 is SGHAT and CDR2 FQNNGV. The CDR3 length is 14 residues. V shed 4 bases and J shed 6 bases, with 14 bases lying between them.

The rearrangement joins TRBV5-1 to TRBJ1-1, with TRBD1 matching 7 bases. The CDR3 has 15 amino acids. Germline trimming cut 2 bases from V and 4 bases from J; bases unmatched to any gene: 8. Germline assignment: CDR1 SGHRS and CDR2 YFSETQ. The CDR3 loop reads CASSFRKNRGTEAFF. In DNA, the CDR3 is TGCGCCAGCAGCTTTCGAAAAAACAGGGGCACTGAAGCTTTCTTT.

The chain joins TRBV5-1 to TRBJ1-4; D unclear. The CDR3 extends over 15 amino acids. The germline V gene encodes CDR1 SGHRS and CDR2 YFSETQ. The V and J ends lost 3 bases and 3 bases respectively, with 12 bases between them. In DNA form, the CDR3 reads TGCGCCAGCAGCTCGGGATCCACTTCTAATGAAAAACTGTTTTTT. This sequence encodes CASSSGSTSNEKLFF.

CDR3 nucleotide sequence: TGTGCCACCAGCAGAGAAAGACCGAGGTATAGTGAAAAACTGTTTTTT. As protein: CATSRERPRYSEKLFF. The rearrangement links TRBV15 to TRBJ1-4; D is unresolved. Trimming left V 0 bases short and J 7 bases short, with 15 bases between. CDR1 and CDR2 (germline): LNHNV, YYDKDF (reference sequence). The CDR3 covers 16 residues.

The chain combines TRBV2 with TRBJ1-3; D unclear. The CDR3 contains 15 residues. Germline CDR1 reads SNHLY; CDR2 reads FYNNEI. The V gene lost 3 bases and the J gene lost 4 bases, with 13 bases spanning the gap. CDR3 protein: CASSDSLRGGNTIYF. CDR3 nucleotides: TGTGCCAGCAGTGACTCACTGAGAGGGGGAAACACCATATATTTT. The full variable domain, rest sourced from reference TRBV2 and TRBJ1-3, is EPEVTQTPSHQVTQMGQEVILRCVPISNHLYFYWYRQILGQKVEFLVSFYNNEISEKSEIFDDQFSVERPDGSNFTLKIRSTKLEDSAMYFCASSDSLRGGNTIYFGEGSWLTVV.

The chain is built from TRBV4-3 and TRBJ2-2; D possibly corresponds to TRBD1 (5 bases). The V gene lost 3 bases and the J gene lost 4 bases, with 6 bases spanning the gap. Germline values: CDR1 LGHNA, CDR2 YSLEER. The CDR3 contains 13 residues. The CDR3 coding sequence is TGCGCCAGCAGCCACGACAGCACCGGGGAGCTGTTTTTT. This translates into CASSHDSTGELFF.

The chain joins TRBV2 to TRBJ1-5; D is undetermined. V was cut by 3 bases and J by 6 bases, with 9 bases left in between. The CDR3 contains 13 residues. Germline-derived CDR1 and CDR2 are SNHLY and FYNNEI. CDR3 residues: CASSEGGAQPQHF. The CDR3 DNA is TGTGCCAGCAGTGAGGGTGGAGCTCAGCCCCAGCATTTT.

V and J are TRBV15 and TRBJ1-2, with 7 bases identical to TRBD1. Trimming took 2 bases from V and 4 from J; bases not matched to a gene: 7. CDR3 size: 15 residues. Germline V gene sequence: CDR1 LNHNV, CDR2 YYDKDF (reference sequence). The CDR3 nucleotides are TGTGCCACCAGCAGATCCCACGACAGGGCCTATGGCTACACCTTC. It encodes CATSRSHDRAYGYTF.

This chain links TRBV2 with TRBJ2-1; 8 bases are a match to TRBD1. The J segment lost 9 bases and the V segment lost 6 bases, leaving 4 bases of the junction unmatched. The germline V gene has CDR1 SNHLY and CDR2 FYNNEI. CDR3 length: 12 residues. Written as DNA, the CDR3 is TGTGCCAGCAGACAGGGGGGTATTGAGCAGTTCTTC. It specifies CASRQGGIEQFF.